The source of this T cell receptor beta chain is a study of beta chain features in type 1 diabetes. Germline V CDR1 and CDR2: SGHTA, FQGTGA. The V segment lost 2 bases and the J segment 4 bases; nucleotides outside the gene matches: 10. The CDR3 contains 17 residues. All of the isolated RNA was reverse transcribed, so expressed TCRB transcripts were sequenced. Sequencing was performed with immunoSEQ multiplex PCR; in TCRdb, only in-frame clones are kept and a portion is missing. The sample records about 140,000 clones, 10% being singletons. This clone was counted only a few times. This chain links TRBV7-3 with TRBJ2-3; 9 bases are shared with TRBD2. This clonotype originated in a man aged 18-30 years in good health. Sequenced: naive CD4+ T cells from blood. CDR3 loop: CASSLRGGATVPDTQYF. DNA of the CDR3: TGTGCCAGCAGCTTACGCGGGGGGGCCACCGTCCCAGATACGCAGTATTTT.